Presented here are 27 T cell receptor beta chains from one specimen sequenced in a study of OX40 agonist ivuxolimab in advanced cancers. Sequencing used immunoSEQ multiplex PCR; TCRdb keeps in-frame clones, though not all of them. The table lists some 77,000 clones, 86% of them singletons. The material sequenced was CD4+ or CD8+ T cells sorted from blood, taken in a trial of the OX40 agonist ivuxolimab. The receptors shown here come from an adult with an advanced solid tumor such as melanoma, head and neck, liver or kidney cancer.

In DNA, the CDR3 is TGTGCCAGCGGATTTAGGCGGAACTCCTACGAGCAGTACTTC. It codes for CASGFRRNSYEQYF. The J gene is TRBJ2-7, the V gene TRBV2; D unclear. This CDR3 has 14 amino acids. Trimming pared 8 bases from V and 0 bases from J, leaving 14 bases between. Germline CDR1 SNHLY, CDR2 FYNNEI.

The V gene is TRBV7-3, the J gene TRBJ1-2; TRBD1 might be the D (5 bases). Germline assignment: CDR1 SGHTA and CDR2 FQGTGA. With 5 bases removed from V and 0 bases from J, the gap between germline ends came to 10 bases. CDR3 length: 14 amino acids. The CDR3 DNA reads TGTGCCAGCAGCCCCGCGGGGGCTAACTATGGCTACACCTTC. Amino acids: CASSPAGANYGYTF.

This clone appeared many times. The rearrangement links TRBV14 to TRBJ2-7; 12 bases align to TRBD2. The V and J ends lost 5 bases and 3 bases, in that order; junction bases with no gene match: 5. The CDR3 extends over 15 amino acids. Germline V gene data show CDR1 as SGHDN and CDR2 as FVKESK. The CDR3 bases are TGTGCCAGCAGCGTGGGACTAGCGGGTATCTACGAGCAGTACTTC. This encodes CASSVGLAGIYEQYF. The full variable domain, its missing parts supplied by reference TRBV14 and TRBJ2-7, is EAGVTQFPSHSVIEKGQTVTLRCDPISGHDNLYWYRRVMGKEIKFLLHFVKESKQDESGMPNNRFLAERTGGTYSTLKVQPAELEDSGVYFCASSVGLAGIYEQYFGPGTRLTVT.

This chain connects TRBV6-5 to TRBJ1-4; possibly TRBD1 for D (5 bases). CDR1 and CDR2 (germline): MNHEY, SVGAGI. The CDR3 loop spans 14 amino acids. Trimming took off 6 bases at V and 7 bases at J, with 15 bases between the two ends. The CDR3 sequence is CASSRTPRGEKLFF. As DNA, the CDR3 is TGTGCCAGCAGCCGGACACCGAGGGGTGAAAAACTGTTTTTT.

The chain has TRBV5-1 and TRBJ2-2; TRBD2 is a possible D gene (5 bases). The CDR3 is 14 residues long. V was pared by 7 bases and J by 3 bases, with 13 bases between. CDR1 SGHRS and CDR2 YFSETQ come from the germline V gene. CDR3 DNA sequence: TGCGCCAGCTTCAGCGGAACTTACACCGGGGAGCTGTTTTTT. This encodes CASFSGTYTGELFF.

The CDR3 nucleotides are TGTGCCAGCAGCCGTCTTGGGCCAAACTATGGCTACACCTTC. Residues: CASSRLGPNYGYTF. The chain combines TRBV28 with TRBJ1-2; D is unresolved. V lost 6 bases to trimming and J lost 2 bases, with 13 bases between them. This CDR3 contains 14 residues. Germline CDR1 reads MDHEN; CDR2 reads SYDVKM.

The rearrangement joins TRBV27 to TRBJ1-6; D not resolved. The CDR3 contains 15 residues. Germline values: CDR1 MNHEY, CDR2 SMNVEV (reference sequence). The ends were cut back, 6 bases at V and 0 bases at J, with 9 bases in the middle. CDR3 in amino acids: CASRGASSYNSPLHF. Here the CDR3 DNA reads TGTGCCAGCAGGGGAGCGAGCTCCTATAATTCACCCCTCCACTTT.

The chain joins TRBV28 to TRBJ1-2, with 7 nucleotides matching TRBD1. CDR3 length equals 12 residues. V was clipped by 7 bases and J by 8 bases; unmatched bases: 7. Germline V gene data show CDR1 as MDHEN and CDR2 as SYDVKM. This CDR3 reads CASTQGWEGYTF. CDR3 nucleotides: TGTGCCAGCACACAGGGGTGGGAGGGCTACACCTTC.

The CDR3 coding sequence is TGCAGCGTTGATGGGGCAGGCTATGGCTACACCTTC. This codes for CSVDGAGYGYTF. The chain links TRBV29-1 to TRBJ1-2; tentatively, D is TRBD1 (5 bases). V lost 3 bases, J lost 4 bases, and 9 bases lay in between. CDR1 and CDR2 from the germline V gene are SQVTM and ANQGSEA. CDR3 length: 12 residues.

The chain couples TRBV6-6 to TRBJ2-1, with 13 bases that match TRBD2. This CDR3 has 15 amino acids. V was clipped by 2 bases and J by 9 bases; unmatched bases: 4. The germline gives CDR1 MNHNY, CDR2 SVGAGI (reference sequence). CDR3 sequence (DNA): TGTGCCAGCAGTTACCGACTAGCGGGAGGAGCTGAGCAGTTCTTC. It encodes CASSYRLAGGAEQFF.

The sample holds one count of this clone. The V gene is TRBV5-6, the J gene TRBJ2-7; D is possibly TRBD2 (6 bases). Trimming removed 5 bases at V and 0 bases at J, with 15 bases between. The CDR3 sequence is 15 residues long. Germline V gene sequence: CDR1 SGHDT, CDR2 YYEEEE. The chain's CDR3 is CASSLPGASSYEQYF. CDR3 nucleotides: TGTGCCAGCAGTTTACCGGGAGCGAGCTCCTACGAGCAGTACTTC.

V is TRBV6-5 and J is TRBJ2-7; 9 bases are a match to TRBD1. The CDR3 has 15 residues. J was trimmed by 0 bases and V by 4 bases; bases with no gene match: 4. The germline CDR1 and CDR2 sequences are MNHEY and SVGAGI. CDR3 in DNA: TGTGCCAGCAGTTTTGAACAGGGGGCCTCCTACGAGCAGTACTTC. This sequence encodes CASSFEQGASYEQYF.

This sequence joins TRBV18 and TRBJ1-4; no reliable D call. The germline gives CDR1 KGHSH, CDR2 LQKENI. The CDR3 contains 14 residues. V lost 2 bases to trimming and J lost 0 bases, with 4 bases between them. The CDR3: CASSPLATNEKLFF. The CDR3 nucleotides read TGTGCCAGCTCACCATTAGCAACTAATGAAAAACTGTTTTTT.

The chain carries TRBV27 and TRBJ2-1, with TRBD2 identical over 7 bases. This CDR3 comprises 16 residues. The germline CDR1 and CDR2 sequences are MNHEY and SMNVEV (reference sequence). After removal of 7 bases from V and 10 bases from J, the junction contained 19 bases not matched to a gene. The CDR3 spells CASTPWGGGPPYEQFF. In DNA, the CDR3 is TGTGCCAGCACCCCCTGGGGGGGAGGGCCTCCCTACGAGCAGTTCTTC.

The CDR3: CASSEGGQGKDGYTF. Written as DNA, the CDR3 is TGTGCCAGCAGTGAAGGGGGACAGGGAAAGGATGGCTACACCTTC. The rearrangement joins TRBV6-1 to TRBJ1-2; TRBD1 matches at 9 bases. The CDR3 totals 15 residues. V lost 1 base to trimming and J lost 6 bases; unmatched junction nucleotides: 6. CDR1 is MNHNS, CDR2 SASEGT, per germline.

The genes are TRBV20-1 and TRBJ2-1; D not certain. Germline V gene sequence: CDR1 DFQATT, CDR2 SNEGSKA (reference sequence). Trimming shortened V by 1 base and J by 5 bases, and 3 bases separated the two germline ends. This CDR3 comprises 11 residues. CDR3 DNA sequence: TGCAGTGCTAGAGTCAACAATGAGCAGTTCTTC. Translated, it gives CSARVNNEQFF.

DNA of the CDR3: TGTGCCAGCAGCTCACGGACCGGACATCAGCCCCAGCATTTT. Its protein is CASSSRTGHQPQHF. V usage is TRBV5-6 and J usage is TRBJ1-5; unclear D gene. Trimming removed 3 bases at V and 5 bases at J, with 12 bases between. The V gene's germline CDR1 is SGHDT and CDR2 YYEEEE. CDR3 size: 14 residues.

The rearrangement links TRBV5-1 to TRBJ2-5, with 8 bases identical to TRBD1. The CDR3 extends over 14 amino acids. The germline CDR1 and CDR2 sequences are SGHRS and YFSETQ. J was trimmed by 1 base and V by 5 bases; bases with no gene match: 4. The CDR3 here is CASRTGTGQETQYF. CDR3 DNA: TGCGCCAGCAGGACCGGGACAGGCCAAGAGACCCAGTACTTC.

The chain employs TRBV27 and TRBJ2-3; TRBD2 matches at 14 bases. CDR3 length: 16 residues. The germline gives CDR1 MNHEY, CDR2 SMNVEV (reference sequence). Trimming took 6 bases from V and 5 from J; bases not matched to a gene: 7. DNA for the CDR3: TGTGCCAGCAGCGCCCGACTAGCGGGAGGGGTAGATACGCAGTATTTT. This gives the protein CASSARLAGGVDTQYF.

V usage is TRBV7-8 and J usage is TRBJ2-1; 8 bases fit TRBD2. The germline CDR1 and CDR2 sequences are SGHVS and FQNEAQ. The CDR3 extends over 15 amino acids. V lost 6 bases, J lost 7 bases, and 11 bases stayed unmatched. The chain's CDR3 is CASSPGHGRVNEQFF. DNA of the CDR3: TGTGCCAGCAGTCCGGGCCACGGGAGGGTTAATGAGCAGTTCTTC.

The J gene is TRBJ2-5, the V gene TRBV5-6; D possibly uses TRBD1 or TRBD2 (5 bases each). V was shortened by 1 base and J by 3 bases, with 13 bases between the two germline ends. The CDR3 length is 15 residues. CDR1 and CDR2 from the germline V gene are SGHDT and YYEEEE. CDR3 nucleotides: TGTGCCAGCAGCTTGACGGGGCGCTTAGAAGAGACCCAGTACTTC. Protein: CASSLTGRLEETQYF.

With regard to this clone: An end of the junction does not agree with germline; a read error may underlie this. The genes are TRBV28 and TRBJ2-7; TRBD2 matches at 14 bases. CDR3 size: 15 residues. Germline V lookup: CDR1 MDHEN, CDR2 SYDVKM. CDR3 nucleotide sequence: TGTGCCAGCAGCCCCGGGACTAGCGGGAGCAACGAGCGGTACTTC. It translates to CASSPGTSGSNERYF.

In DNA form, the CDR3 reads TGTGCCAGCAGCCAAGCGGGGGGAGTCTCTGGAAACACCATATATTTT. Translation gives CASSQAGGVSGNTIYF. V and J are TRBV4-2 and TRBJ1-3, with a possible D match to TRBD1 (5 bases). Trimming removed 1 base from V and 0 bases from J, with 10 bases in between. The CDR3 length is 16 residues. Germline CDR1 and CDR2: LGHNA and YNFKEQ.

This chain joins TRBV19 and TRBJ2-1; no clear D gene. The germline gives CDR1 LNHDA, CDR2 SQIVND (reference sequence). This CDR3 comprises 11 residues. Trimming cost V 2 bases and J 7 bases, with 3 bases left between them. The CDR3 is CASSIWNEQFF. As DNA, the CDR3 is TGTGCCAGTAGTATATGGAATGAGCAGTTCTTC.

The chain is built from TRBV9 and TRBJ2-5; TRBD2 matches at 11 bases. Germline CDR1 is SGDLS and CDR2 is YYNGEE. This CDR3 is built from 14 residues. V shed 4 bases and J 3 bases; nucleotides not matched to a gene: 2. CDR3 sequence (DNA): TGTGCCAGCAGCCCGGGACTAGCGGAAGAGACCCAGTACTTC. It translates to CASSPGLAEETQYF.

The DNA for the CDR3 is TGCGCCAGCACCCCCTCCTCTGTGGAAAAACTGTTTTTT. It specifies CASTPSSVEKLFF. V is TRBV10-2 and J is TRBJ1-4; D uncertain. CDR3 length equals 13 residues. The germline V and J ends were trimmed by 7 bases and 8 bases, with 14 bases remaining between them. The germline gives CDR1 WSHSY, CDR2 SAAADI.

This chain links TRBV5-6 with TRBJ2-7; 7 bases align to TRBD1. V lost 4 bases to trimming and J lost 2 bases; unmatched junction nucleotides: 6. Germline V gene lookup returns CDR1 SGHDT and CDR2 YYEEEE. This CDR3 spans 14 amino acids. DNA for the CDR3: TGTGCCAGCAGCCAGGGACAGCTACCCTACGAGCAGTACTTC. Its translation is CASSQGQLPYEQYF. The variable domain in full, with the rest retrieved from reference TRBV5-6 and TRBJ2-7, is DAGVTQSPTHLIKTRGQQVTLRCSPKSGHDTVSWYQQALGQGPQFIFQYYEEEERQRGNFPDRFSGHQFPNYSSELNVNALLLGDSALYLCASSQGQLPYEQYFGPGTRLTVT.